The 12 T cell receptor beta chains given below trace back to one sample, sequenced in a study of blood T cell repertoires in COVID-19. Method: immunoSEQ multiplex PCR; TCRdb's copy keeps in-frame clones and lacks some. There are 100,000 to 150,000 clones in the sample; around four fifths occur only once, and 20% to 30% lies in the top ten. Sequenced input: peripheral blood. The receptors shown here come from a human donor in a cohort sampled during active COVID-19.

The V gene is TRBV28, the J gene TRBJ2-5; 9 positions agree with TRBD2. CDR3 length: 14 amino acids. Trimming at V came to 6 bases and at J to 4 bases, leaving 6 bases not matched to a gene. Germline lookup yields CDR1 MDHEN and CDR2 SYDVKM. The chain's CDR3 is CASRKTSGRETQYF. In DNA, the CDR3 is TGTGCCAGCAGAAAGACTAGCGGTCGAGAGACCCAGTACTTC.

This chain's CDR3 is CASSSGGGYGYTF. CDR3 DNA: TGTGCCAGCAGCTCAGGGGGCGGCTATGGCTACACCTTC. V gene TRBV7-2 combines with J gene TRBJ1-2; the match to TRBD1 covers 8 bases. The trim removed 4 bases at V and 4 bases at J, leaving 2 bases unmatched. CDR3 length: 13 amino acids. The germline V gene encodes CDR1 SGHTA and CDR2 FQGNSA.

The chain couples TRBV12-2 to TRBJ2-7; TRBD1, the table's D call, lacks a check against the DNA. TRBV12-2 is classified as a pseudogene. This CDR3 has 18 residues. CDR3 amino acids: CASRLAFMHSFFSYEQYF. The CDR3 bases are TGTGCAAGTCGCTTAGCGTTTATGCACAGTTTCTTCTCCTACGAGCAGTACTTC.

CDR3 region: CASSPTQGVNTEAFF. The DNA for the CDR3 is TGTGCCAGCAGCCCCACACAGGGAGTGAACACTGAAGCTTTCTTT. This sequence joins TRBV9 and TRBJ1-1; a weak D match, TRBD1 (6 bases). Trimming stripped 4 bases from V and 0 bases from J, with 13 bases between. Germline assignment: CDR1 SGDLS and CDR2 YYNGEE. The CDR3 sequence is 15 residues long.

The chain links TRBV5-8 to TRBJ1-4; the D is unclear. The CDR3 totals 15 residues. Germline V gene sequence: CDR1 SGHTS, CDR2 YDEGEE. With 3 bases removed from V and 4 bases from J, the gap between germline ends came to 13 bases. CDR3 DNA sequence: TGTGCCAGCAGCTCCTTCAAACAGAATAATGAAAAACTGTTTTTT. This sequence encodes CASSSFKQNNEKLFF.

The CDR3 reads CASSWRGAADTQYF. CDR3 nucleotides: TGTGCCAGCAGTTGGCGGGGCGCCGCGGATACGCAGTATTTT. The gene calls are TRBV28 and TRBJ2-3, with D maybe TRBD2 (6 bases). The CDR3 consists of 14 residues. Per the germline V gene, CDR1 is MDHEN and CDR2 is SYDVKM. V lost 4 bases and J lost 6, with 14 bases in between.

The CDR3 DNA reads as TGTGCCACCAGCAGATGGACAGGGAGGTATCAGCCCCAGCATTTT. This codes for CATSRWTGRYQPQHF. The chain joins TRBV15 to TRBJ1-5; 8 positions match TRBD1. Germline CDR1 reads LNHNV; CDR2 reads YYDKDF (reference sequence). V was pared by 2 bases and J by 5 bases, with 5 bases of the junction left unmatched. The CDR3 runs to 15 residues. Based on the CDR3 plus reference TRBV15 and TRBJ1-5, the full variable domain is DAMVIQNPRYQVTQFGKPVTLSCSQTLNHNVMYWYQQKSSQAPKLLFHYYDKDFNNEADTPDNFQSRRPNTSFCFLDIRSPGLGDTAMYLCATSRWTGRYQPQHFGDGTRLSIL.

The J gene is TRBJ1-4, the V gene TRBV18; D perhaps matches TRBD1 (5 bases). This CDR3 is 13 amino acids long. The germline V gene has CDR1 KGHSH and CDR2 LQKENI. The V end lost 3 bases, the J end lost 5 bases, and 7 bases lay between the germline ends. CDR3 amino acids: CASSPRTNEKLFF. For the CDR3, the DNA is TGTGCCAGCTCACCCCGGACAAATGAAAAACTGTTTTTT.

V is TRBV10-3 and J is TRBJ2-1; a possible D gene is TRBD2 (5 bases). The CDR3 is made up of 14 amino acids. Trimming left V 4 bases short and J 4 bases short, with 11 bases between. The germline V gene has CDR1 ENHRY and CDR2 SYGVKD. The CDR3 region is CAISVTRGYNEQFF. In DNA form, the CDR3 reads TGTGCCATCAGTGTAACCCGGGGATACAATGAGCAGTTCTTC.

V gene TRBV7-2 combines with J gene TRBJ1-1; tentatively, D is TRBD1 (6 bases). CDR1 is SGHTA, CDR2 FQGNSA, per germline. V was cut by 5 bases and J by 1 base, with 14 bases left in between. This CDR3 is built from 15 residues. CDR3 protein: CASSRAGTSNTEAFF. The CDR3 nucleotides read TGTGCCAGCAGCCGGGCCGGGACATCGAACACTGAAGCTTTCTTT.

V is TRBV27 and J is TRBJ1-1; D remains unclear. With 9 bases removed from V and 1 base from J, the gap between germline ends came to 15 bases. The CDR3 runs 14 residues. Germline V gives CDR1 MNHEY, CDR2 SMNVEV (reference sequence). The CDR3 DNA follows: TGTGCCAGTCATCCCTGGGCGGGGAACACTGAAGCTTTCTTT. Translating gives CASHPWAGNTEAFF.

The chain is built from TRBV12-3 or TRBV12-4 and TRBJ1-5; D not certain. Deletions cut 3 bases from V and 1 base from J, with 4 bases between. The CDR3 length is 13 residues. CDR3 sequence (DNA): TGTGCCAGCAGTTTTGGCAGCAATCAGCCCCAGCATTTT. Encoded protein: CASSFGSNQPQHF.